A single sample is the source of the 18 T cell receptor beta chains below, sequenced in a study of T cells in Graves' hyperthyroidism and ophthalmopathy. Researchers took RNA transcripts and amplified the TCR beta CDR3 regions from them. The TCR CDR3 first-round RT-PCR relied on the HTBI primer set. TCRdb redid the calling of the multiplex PCR reads with MiXCR, one entry per CDR3 protein. The sample yields about 300,000 distinct CDR3 sequences, around 19% seen once. Sequenced sample: blood. The source of these receptors is a man aged 50 or older with Graves' ophthalmopathy.

The sample holds many counts of this clonotype. CDR3 sequence (DNA): TGTGCCTGGAGTACCAGGGGGAGGGGGCAGTACTTC. It translates to CAWSTRGRGQYF. The J gene is TRBJ2-7, the V gene TRBV30; D assignment may be TRBD1 or TRBD2 (7 bases each). The V gene's germline CDR1 is GTSNPN and CDR2 SVGIG (reference sequence). V was clipped by 2 bases and J by 9 bases, with 14 bases between them. CDR3 length: 12 amino acids.

A note on this clonotype: One end of the junction is discordant with germline, which a read error may explain. The chain carries TRBV24-1 and TRBJ2-2, with TRBD1 identical over 9 bases. The germline gives CDR1 KGHDR, CDR2 SFDVKD. The CDR3 has 15 residues. Here the CDR3 reads CAARPGQGNTGELFF. CDR3 sequence (DNA): TGTGCCGCCAGACCGGGACAGGGGAACACCGGGGAGCTGTTTTTT.

This clonotype was seen repeatedly, ten times or more. This CDR3 is CSARGSGSGSGYTF. In DNA, the CDR3 is TGCAGTGCTAGAGGTTCTGGATCCGGTTCTGGCTACACCTTC. The chain combines TRBV20-1 with TRBJ1-2, with unresolved D. The V gene lost 1 base and the J gene lost 7 bases, with 16 bases spanning the gap. The CDR3 runs 14 residues. CDR1 and CDR2 (germline): DFQATT, SNEGSKA (reference sequence).

This chain connects TRBV7-9 to TRBJ2-1; 8 bases agree with TRBD2. TRBJ2-7 matches the DNA end more closely, so the J call is doubtful. The CDR3 has 16 residues. The germline CDR1 and CDR2 sequences are SEHNR and FQNEAQ (reference sequence). CDR3 nucleotides: TGTGCCAGCAGCTTAGCGCTAGCGGGCACCTACAATGAGCAGTACTTC. Translating gives CASSLALAGTYNEQYF.

The rearrangement joins TRBV6-2 or TRBV6-3 to TRBJ2-7, with D perhaps being TRBD1 or TRBD2 (5 bases each). The CDR3 sequence is 15 residues long. Germline V CDR1 and CDR2: MNHEY, SVGEGT. The ends were cut back, 8 bases at V and 4 bases at J, with 21 bases in the middle. CDR3 protein: CASGRGSGTGYEQYF. The CDR3 bases are TGTGCCAGCGGTAGGGGTTCGGGGACGGGTTACGAGCAGTACTTC.

This clonotype was seen repeatedly, ten times or more. V usage is TRBV20-1 and J usage is TRBJ2-5; 11 nucleotides agree with TRBD2. Per the germline V gene, CDR1 is DFQATT and CDR2 is SNEGSKA (reference sequence). V was clipped by 6 bases and J by 3 bases; unmatched bases: 12. The CDR3 covers 16 residues. This CDR3 reads CSASTSGIVDEETQYF. As DNA, the CDR3 is TGCAGTGCCTCGACTAGCGGGATAGTTGATGAAGAGACCCAGTACTTC.

The rearrangement uses TRBV29-1 and TRBJ2-1; 13 bases align to TRBD2. Per germline, CDR1 SQVTM and CDR2 ANQGSEA. V shed 8 bases, J shed 5 bases, and the junction held 12 bases outside the gene matches. This CDR3 spans 16 amino acids. CDR3 sequence reads: CSSRTGTSGINNEQFF. CDR3 DNA sequence: TGCAGCTCACGGACGGGGACTAGCGGGATTAACAATGAGCAGTTCTTC.

The J gene is TRBJ2-1, the V gene TRBV19; the D gene is possibly TRBD2 (5 bases). CDR1 and CDR2 from the germline V gene are LNHDA and SQIVND (reference sequence). The V gene lost 3 bases and the J gene lost 1 base, with 10 bases spanning the gap. This CDR3 contains 15 residues. Here the CDR3 reads CASSIGTGSYNEQFF. The DNA for the CDR3 is TGTGCCAGTAGTATTGGCACGGGATCCTACAATGAGCAGTTCTTC. Supplemented by reference TRBV19 and TRBJ2-1, the full variable domain reads DGGITQSPKYLFRKEGQNVTLSCEQNLNHDAMYWYRQDPGQGLRLIYYSQIVNDFQKGDIAEGYSVSREKKESFPLTVTSAQKNPTAFYLCASSIGTGSYNEQFFGPGTRLTVL.

This clonotype was counted only a few times. The genes are TRBV27 and TRBJ2-1, with 9 nucleotides matching TRBD1. Germline CDR1 MNHEY, CDR2 SMNVEV (reference sequence). The CDR3 consists of 15 residues. With V trimmed by 5 bases and J by 5 bases, 7 bases remained unmatched. The CDR3 region has the DNA TGTGCCAGCAGTCCCCGACAGGGGGTCCACAATGAGCAGTTCTTC. This translates into CASSPRQGVHNEQFF.

This clonotype was observed at least ten times. The chain recombines TRBV30 with TRBJ1-1; no clear D gene. Germline lookup yields CDR1 GTSNPN and CDR2 SVGIG (reference sequence). V dropped 4 bases and J dropped 5 bases, with 17 bases sitting between them. The CDR3 consists of 14 residues. The CDR3 nucleotides are TGTGCCTGGAAACCGGGCCCCACGAGGACTGAAGCTTTCTTT. Translation gives CAWKPGPTRTEAFF.

V and J are TRBV20-1 and TRBJ2-7; TRBD1 matches at 8 bases. With 5 bases clipped from V and 1 base from J, the junction kept 4 bases outside the gene matches. This CDR3 is 13 amino acids long. CDR1 is DFQATT and CDR2 is SNEGSKA in the germline V gene (reference sequence). The CDR3 reads CSAAGGTSYEQYF. The CDR3 region has the DNA TGCAGTGCTGCAGGGGGCACTTCCTACGAGCAGTACTTC.

The table lists this clonotype with many counts. This chain connects TRBV5-1 to TRBJ1-1, with a tentative D call TRBD1 (6 bases). Germline V lookup: CDR1 SGHRS, CDR2 YFSETQ. V lost 4 bases to trimming and J lost 6 bases, with 16 bases between them. This CDR3 region has 14 residues. CDR3 residues: CASSQGHPGAEAFF. As DNA, the CDR3 is TGCGCCAGCAGCCAGGGACACCCAGGCGCTGAAGCTTTCTTT.

Ten or more counts support this clonotype. This chain uses TRBV20-1 with TRBJ2-5; perhaps TRBD2 as D (7 bases). V lost 6 bases and J 11 bases, leaving 16 bases between the germline ends. The CDR3 has 11 amino acids. Germline-derived CDR1 and CDR2 are DFQATT and SNEGSKA (reference sequence). The DNA of the CDR3 is TGCAGTGCCAAAGGGGGGGTTAGTCAGTACTTC. Translated, it gives CSAKGGVSQYF.

The chain recombines TRBV27 with TRBJ1-2; 10 nucleotides match TRBD1. The CDR3 runs 15 residues. Germline V CDR1 and CDR2: MNHEY, SMNVEV (reference sequence). Trimming removed 0 bases from V and 3 bases from J; junction bases left unmatched: 1. CDR3 bases: TGTGCCAGCAGTTTATCAGGGACAGGGGACTATGGCTACACCTTC. Its translation is CASSLSGTGDYGYTF.

The CDR3 reads CASSPTGTGVAYTEAFF. The CDR3 nucleotides read TGTGCCAGCTCACCGACCGGGACAGGGGTCGCGTACACTGAAGCTTTCTTT. The chain employs TRBV12-3 or TRBV12-4 and TRBJ1-1, with TRBD1 matching over 10 bases. This CDR3 has 17 amino acids. V lost 8 bases, J lost 3 bases, and 15 bases stayed unmatched.

This clonotype was observed a few times. This chain joins TRBV6-2 or TRBV6-3 and TRBJ1-1; perhaps TRBD1 as D (6 bases). Between the trimmed V and J ends, which lost 3 bases and 4 bases, there was a span of 12 bases. From germline, CDR1 is MNHEY and CDR2 SVGEGT. The CDR3 totals 14 residues. CDR3 amino acids: CASSYGGSGTEAFF. CDR3 nucleotide sequence: TGTGCCAGCAGTTATGGGGGCTCGGGCACTGAAGCTTTCTTT.

This clonotype was counted only a few times. The chain couples TRBV28 to TRBJ2-4; D tentatively reads TRBD1 or TRBD2 (5 bases each). Germline CDR1 reads MDHEN; CDR2 reads SYDVKM. V lost 7 bases and J lost 1, with 14 bases in between. This CDR3 is built from 15 residues. The CDR3 here is CASKRGDGAKNIQYF. The CDR3, as DNA: TGTGCCAGCAAGAGAGGGGACGGGGCCAAAAACATTCAGTACTTC.

V is TRBV10-1 and J is TRBJ2-3; tentative D call: TRBD2 (5 bases). Germline CDR1 and CDR2: WNHNN and SYGVQD (reference sequence). V lost 2 bases to trimming and J lost 6 bases, with 9 bases between them. The CDR3 is made up of 13 amino acids. The DNA for the CDR3 is TGCGCCAGCAGTGAGGGGAGCCAGGATACGCAGTATTTT. Protein sequence: CASSEGSQDTQYF.